This T cell receptor (beta chain) stems from a study of T cell responses to AZD1222 COVID-19 vaccine. Study-level results: After two AZD1222 doses, spike-specific TCR breadth and depth rose versus day 0. Per reports, nearly half of all spike-specific TCRs target regions that are unmutated in variants. No day 14 peak samples; only post-peak repertoires were characterized. Just a handful of AZD1222 recipients were seropositive at baseline.

The assay was immunoSEQ multiplex PCR, and TCRdb's table has in-frame clones only and misses some. The table includes approximately 180,000 clones, 85% to 90% detected once. Per the germline V gene, CDR1 is MNHNY and CDR2 is SVGAGI (reference sequence). The CDR3 covers 14 residues. The V segment lost 6 bases and the J segment 4 bases; nucleotides outside the gene matches: 7. Of note for this clone: What it recognizes is unknown.

This rearrangement joins TRBV6-6 to TRBJ2-3; 7 nucleotides line up with TRBD2. The sequence was obtained from an adult who received the MenACWY meningococcal vaccine as a control. Sequencing used peripheral blood, obtained 28 days after the second dose of the MenACWY control vaccine. CDR3 coding DNA: TGTGCCAGCAGGGAAACGGGAGGTTCAGATACGCAGTATTTT. Protein product: CASRETGGSDTQYF.